This entry features one TCR beta chain sequence. Its antigen is as yet unknown. This specimen belongs to a study of graft-versus-host responses after intestinal transplantation. Study-wide context: Among the recipients, transplants were multivisceral, liver-intestinal, or isolated intestinal.

TCRdb's table, derived via immunoSEQ multiplex PCR, lists solely in-frame clones and lacks some. The sample has tens of thousands of clones, around 89% seen once. This receptor was obtained from a human donor who was the organ donor for an intestinal transplant. This sample comprised unstimulated CD4+ T cells sorted from spleen or lymph node cells, obtained before transplant.

DNA for the CDR3: TGTGCCAGCAGCGGCCGGGACAGGGACGAGCAGTACTTC. As protein: CASSGRDRDEQYF. V is TRBV7-9 and J is TRBJ2-7; 9 bases are shared with TRBD1. This CDR3 contains 13 residues. Germline V gives CDR1 SEHNR, CDR2 FQNEAQ (reference sequence). V trimming: 5 bases; J trimming: 5 bases; junction bases outside the gene matches: 4.